This T cell receptor (beta chain) is from a study of cytomegalovirus exposure and HLA in healthy donors listed by TCRdb under 2017. With respect to the entire study: According to a later analysis, one platform produced both the approximately 110 validation repertoires and the 550 to 800 repertoires of the first cohort. Besides the first cohort of approximately 670 subjects, a separate validation cohort made up of 120 different subjects was used. The study was designed to test whether signatures of past pathogen exposure could be identified by cataloging public T cell receptors. The study combined high-throughput TCR immunosequencing, statistical association of individual TCRs with disease status, and machine learning to predict cytomegalovirus infection status. The study at large found these results: Most TCR sequences were observed very rarely across donors, whereas some public TCRs were present in many individuals. In both the original and validation cohorts, the classifier was reported to diagnose cytomegalovirus status with high specificity and sensitivity. A total of about 150 TCR beta chains were listed by the study as associated with cytomegalovirus. In vitro tests confirmed that a few of the cytomegalovirus-associated TCR beta chains recognize cytomegalovirus antigens. A later analysis lacked HLA typing for the validation cohort, so it scored co-occurrence in that cohort across all 120 or so repertoires. A later analysis found that TCRs clustered in the first cohort also tended to co-occur in the 95 to 150 validation repertoires, with 94% of cluster scores above 0. The authors suggested that the approach could potentially be extended to other disease states and immunological phenotypes.

About this clone itself: There is no known antigen for this receptor. One base away there is no much larger clone; base qualities are not given.

Inclusive of the bounding cysteine and phenylalanine, the CDR3 is 18 residues long. The entry retains the CDR3 DNA only, 54 bases that are in frame from base 1. The junction shows trimming of 7 bases on V and 1 base on J, plus 23 bases between the germline ends. CDR1 and CDR2 are drawn from the germline V gene (reference sequence): LNHDA, SQIVND. Separate from the approximately 700-subject first cohort, the validation cohort of around 130 subjects was the group to which the donors belonged. Libraries came from the immunoSEQ multiplex PCR assay. In the original analysis: To diagnose cytomegalovirus status from the catalog of TCR beta chain sequences, a statistical classification framework was built. TCRdb obtained this table from immuneACCESS and retained in-frame rearrangements with V and J assigned. These tables miss some clones; where compared with another copy, unresolved V genes account for less than half of the shortfall, and the remainder is unexplained. The DNA was the basis for D and trimming; V, J and clone size are from that table. This sample is represented by roughly 120,000 clones; approximately 91% of them were singletons. 4% to 5.5% of the sample is held by the ten biggest clonotypes.

The sequenced sample was PBMCs. Recombination joined TRBV19 with TRBJ1-3, with no confidently assigned D gene. The receptor was derived from a man younger than 30 in good health and CMV-seropositive. The CDR3 region reads CASKKKGKTTLSGNTIYF. The nucleotides are TGTGCCAGTAAAAAAAAAGGAAAAACTACTCTTTCTGGAAACACCATATATTTT.